Given below is one T cell receptor (beta chain) in context. Its specificity is not known. Sequenced by immunoSEQ multiplex PCR; TCRdb stores in-frame clones only, minus some. The sample contains roughly 86,000 clones, 68% of which appear only once. The entry originates in a study of shared clonotypes between healthy human individuals. The V end was cut by 0 bases, the J end by 2 bases, with 11 bases between. Germline V CDR1 and CDR2: SGHRS, YFSETQ. The length of the CDR3 is 16 residues. Study-level results: The donor pool, a small one, limited the genetic and exposure-history diversity represented.

The source is a man aged 30 to 39 in good health. V and J are TRBV5-1 and TRBJ2-2, with D unresolved. The sample consisted of memory CD8+ T cells sorted from blood. Described subset: CD45RO+ cells pooled with CCR7-negative TemRA cells. The DNA for the CDR3 is TGCGCCAGCAGCTTGGGGGATCCGATAAACACCGGGGAGCTGTTTTTT. As protein: CASSLGDPINTGELFF.